The clone carrying this T cell receptor beta chain was detected a few times. TCRdb re-derived calls from the 5' RACE reads in MiXCR, one entry per CDR3 protein. This table holds 700,000 or so distinct CDR3 sequences, 8% to 9% found once. The data derive from a study of identical twins. Germline lookup yields CDR1 MNHEY and CDR2 SVGEGT. This CDR3 has 13 amino acids. V was shortened by 0 bases and J by 14 bases, with 14 bases between the two germline ends. The sample was also reused in another study, on yellow fever vaccine responses in identical twins.

The material sequenced was PBMCs. This clonotype was sampled from a woman aged 18 to 35 in good health. The genes are TRBV6-2 or TRBV6-3 and TRBJ2-1, with D tentatively TRBD1 (6 bases). The CDR3 DNA reads TGTGCCAGCAGTTACTCGAGGGGGAACAGGGAGTTCTTC. Encoded protein: CASSYSRGNREFF.